The present T cell receptor beta chain was sequenced within a study of cytotoxic CD8 clonotypes in ibrutinib-treated CLL. About the study: Across the patients, about a dozen were relapsed/refractory, roughly 16 treatment-naive and roughly 18 IGHV unmutated.

CDR1 and CDR2 from the germline V gene are LNHDA and SQIVND (reference sequence). Trimming stripped 2 bases from V and 2 bases from J, with 9 bases between. The CDR3 totals 14 residues. Study-level points and caveats: There were differences in sampling times between sustained-remission and progressing patients.

A remark on this clone: Its antigen is unknown.

Measured with immunoSEQ multiplex PCR; TCRdb has only the in-frame clones, and not every one. The data hold 200,000 to 250,000 clones, with nearly 80% observed a single time. The V gene is TRBV19, the J gene TRBJ1-2; unclear D gene. Specimen: PBMCs, collected after 12 months of ibrutinib treatment. The source is a human donor with chronic lymphocytic leukemia. Here the CDR3 reads CASSIILPNYGYTF. CDR3 DNA sequence: TGTGCCAGTAGTATAATATTGCCAAACTATGGCTACACCTTC.